This TCR beta chain was documented in a study of T cell responses to AZD1222 COVID-19 vaccine. Assay: immunoSEQ multiplex PCR; the TCRdb copy retains only in-frame clones and omits some. In the table there are some 130,000 clones, 90% of which are singletons. Trimming took off 0 bases at V and 2 bases at J, with 7 bases between the two ends. Germline assignment: CDR1 SGHVS and CDR2 FQNEAQ. The CDR3 is 14 residues long. This clone has just one count. The input for sequencing was peripheral blood, taken on day 0 of AZD1222 vaccination. This chain uses TRBV7-8 with TRBJ1-2; D is unclear. The clonotype originates from an adult in good health. The CDR3 DNA reads as TGTGCCAGCAGCTTAGCGTCGGGGAACTATGGCTACACCTTC. Protein sequence: CASSLASGNYGYTF. Full variable domain (outside the CDR3, taken from reference TRBV7-8 and TRBJ1-2): GAGVSQSPRYKVAKRGQDVALRCDPISGHVSLFWYQQALGQGPEFLTYFQNEAQLDKSGLPSDRFFAERPEGSVSTLKIQRTQQEDSAVYLCASSLASGNYGYTFGSGTRLTVV.